This TCR beta chain was obtained from a study of blood T cell repertoires in COVID-19. Across the study: Samples came from the United States, Italy and Spain, spanning acute and convalescent COVID-19. Sources were T cells, B-cell-depleted T cells, or PBMCs; the material itself was cDNA or gDNA.

Trimming removed 3 bases at V and 6 bases at J, with 12 bases between. The CDR3 covers 14 residues. Per the germline V gene, CDR1 is SGHTA and CDR2 is FQGNSA. Authors' processing steps: Cell counts per sample came from amplifying reference gene primers. Sequencing used immunoSEQ multiplex PCR; TCRdb keeps in-frame clones, though not all of them. D and trimming were read from the DNA, whereas the V and J calls and clone size are those reported in that table. The sample carries some 150,000 clones, about 89% recorded once. The TCR sequence derives from a man aged 50 to 60 with acute or convalescent COVID-19. The chain is built from TRBV7-2 and TRBJ2-1; D perhaps matches TRBD2 (5 bases). Sequenced input: peripheral blood. CDR3 DNA: TGTGCCAGCAGCTTTAGGGAGTTTTTCAATGAGCAGTTCTTC. Protein product: CASSFREFFNEQFF. The entire variable domain, with the rest obtained from reference TRBV7-2 and TRBJ2-1, is as follows: GAGVSQSPSNKVTEKGKDVELRCDPISGHTALYWYRQSLGQGLEFLIYFQGNSAPDKSGLPSDRFSAERTGGSVSTLTIQRTQQEDSAVYLCASSFREFFNEQFFGPGTRLTVL.